This TCR beta chain was identified in a study of beta chain features in type 1 diabetes. Study-level findings and limits: In cDNA sequencing, cells with high TCR expression could be over-represented.

The CDR3 length is 14 residues. V lost 5 bases and J lost 1; bases outside the gene matches: 4. Germline V lookup: CDR1 LNHDA, CDR2 SQIVND (reference sequence). Of the isolated RNA, all was reverse transcribed, and so the sequenced material was expressed TCRB transcripts. Here immunoSEQ multiplex PCR was the method, and the copy in TCRdb shows in-frame clones only, minus some. The sample yields about 350,000 clones, about 18% seen once. This clone showed up just a few times. Its antigen is as yet unknown. Other nucleotide sequences from this sample produce the same CDR3. The chain links TRBV19 to TRBJ2-7, with 8 bases matching TRBD1. The TCR comes from a woman between 18 and 30 years old in good health. Sequenced: naive CD4+ T cells from blood. CDR3: CASSSRTGSYEQYF. DNA for the CDR3: TGTGCCAGTAGTTCTCGGACAGGGTCCTACGAGCAGTACTTC.